These 26 T cell receptor beta chains came from one sample sequenced in a study of blood T cell repertoires in COVID-19. Profiling relied on immunoSEQ multiplex PCR, and the TCRdb table lists in-frame clones only, not all of them. Counted here are 150,000 to 200,000 clones, roughly 80% occurring once; the ten biggest clones make up about 4.9%. The sample comprised peripheral blood. These receptors all stem from a woman aged 25 to 39 with acute or convalescent COVID-19.

CDR3 loop: CASSTGYNPYEQYF. CDR3 nucleotides: TGTGCCAGCAGCACAGGTTATAACCCCTACGAGCAGTACTTC. V gene TRBV3-1 (or the pseudogene TRBV3-2) combines with J gene TRBJ2-7; D might be TRBD1 (5 bases). V was pared by 5 bases and J by 2 bases, with 13 bases between. Germline V CDR1 and CDR2: LGHDT, YNNKEL (reference sequence). The CDR3 totals 14 residues.

CDR3 sequence (DNA): TGTGCCAGCAGCCGAGGGACTAGCGGGAGGAATGAGCAGTTCTTC. Amino acids: CASSRGTSGRNEQFF. The chain combines TRBV3-1 (or the pseudogene TRBV3-2) with TRBJ2-1; 15 bases are a match to TRBD2. CDR1 LGHDT and CDR2 YNNKEL come from the germline V gene (reference sequence). CDR3 length equals 15 residues. J was trimmed by 7 bases and V by 4 bases; bases with no gene match: 2.

The chain links TRBV9 to TRBJ2-5, with 9 bases aligning to TRBD2. Germline V CDR1 and CDR2: SGDLS, YYNGEE. Trimming at V came to 0 bases and at J to 1 base, leaving 10 bases not matched to a gene. The CDR3 has 18 residues. The CDR3 here is CASSVARASGMFQETQYF. Written as DNA, the CDR3 is TGTGCCAGCAGCGTAGCTCGGGCTAGCGGGATGTTCCAAGAGACCCAGTACTTC.

This clone appeared a few times. The gene calls are TRBV5-4 and TRBJ2-5, with 9 nucleotides matching TRBD2. The CDR3 runs to 15 residues. Germline values: CDR1 SGHNT, CDR2 YYREEE (reference sequence). J was trimmed by 2 bases and V by 4 bases; bases with no gene match: 6. CDR3 loop: CASSPRLADQETQYF. CDR3 DNA: TGTGCCAGCAGCCCTAGACTAGCGGATCAAGAGACCCAGTACTTC.

The V gene is TRBV5-6, the J gene TRBJ2-7, with 14 nucleotides matching TRBD2. Germline CDR1 SGHDT, CDR2 YYEEEE. The CDR3 extends over 16 amino acids. V shed 4 bases, J shed 3 bases, and the junction held 6 bases outside the gene matches. The CDR3 sequence: CASSLGTSGSHYEQYF. The CDR3 DNA reads TGTGCCAGCAGCCTCGGGACTAGCGGGAGCCACTACGAGCAGTACTTC.

The rearrangement joins TRBV5-1 to TRBJ2-3; TRBD1 matches 8 bases. V lost 4 bases and J lost 10; bases outside the gene matches: 11. CDR3 length: 14 amino acids. From germline, CDR1 is SGHRS and CDR2 YFSETQ. CDR3 in DNA: TGCGCCAGCAGCGACCAGGGGGCGAATGGGGCGCAGTATTTT. This translates into CASSDQGANGAQYF.

The rearrangement uses TRBV24-1 and TRBJ1-2; 7 bases are a match to TRBD1. The CDR3 covers 14 residues. The J segment lost 8 bases and the V segment lost 0 bases, leaving 5 bases of the junction unmatched. In germline, CDR1 is KGHDR, CDR2 SFDVKD. The CDR3 loop is CATSDLGQAVGYTF. The CDR3 DNA reads TGTGCCACCAGTGATTTGGGACAGGCGGTAGGCTACACCTTC.

This chain links TRBV11-3 with TRBJ2-2; TRBD1 is a possible D gene (5 bases). Trimming removed 0 bases at V and 5 bases at J, with 7 bases between. The CDR3 covers 14 residues. Germline V gene data show CDR1 as SGHNT and CDR2 as YENEEA. The CDR3 DNA follows: TGTGCCAGCAGCTTAGACAGGGTGACCGGGGAGCTGTTTTTT. It translates to CASSLDRVTGELFF.

The chain joins TRBV7-6 to TRBJ2-1, with 8 bases identical to TRBD2. The CDR3 covers 13 residues. Looked up from germline, CDR1 is SGHVS and CDR2 is FNYEAQ. V was clipped by 9 bases and J by 4 bases; unmatched bases: 5. The CDR3 spells CASFSGAYNEQFF. CDR3 nucleotide sequence: TGTGCCAGTTTTAGCGGGGCTTACAATGAGCAGTTCTTC.

This clone was observed once. The V and J genes are TRBV30 and TRBJ2-4; possibly TRBD2 for D (5 bases). The CDR3 extends over 14 amino acids. Germline CDR1 and CDR2: GTSNPN and SVGIG (reference sequence). Trimming left V 0 bases short and J 6 bases short, with 12 bases between. The CDR3 loop is CAWSVKVRGNIQYF. In DNA form, the CDR3 reads TGTGCCTGGAGTGTTAAGGTACGGGGAAACATTCAGTACTTC.

The chain combines TRBV4-2 with TRBJ1-1, with TRBD1 as a possible D gene (6 bases). CDR1 is LGHNA, CDR2 YNFKEQ, per germline. This CDR3 comprises 15 residues. V was pared by 0 bases and J by 6 bases, with 14 bases between. This CDR3 is CASSQEQGRDAEAFF. In nucleotides, the CDR3 is TGTGCCAGCAGCCAAGAGCAGGGGCGCGACGCTGAAGCTTTCTTT.

V usage is TRBV29-1 and J usage is TRBJ2-3; 9 bases align to TRBD2. Germline V gives CDR1 SQVTM, CDR2 ANQGSEA. After removal of 8 bases from V and 7 bases from J, the junction contained 10 bases not matched to a gene. The CDR3 runs 13 residues. The CDR3, as DNA: TGCAGCCTACGGCTAGCGGGACAATATACGCAGTATTTT. It yields the protein CSLRLAGQYTQYF.

The chain uses TRBV21-1 and TRBJ1-1; TRBD1, the D gene given by the table, was not confirmed from the DNA. TRBV21-1 is noted as a pseudogene. The length of the CDR3 is 11 residues. The CDR3 nucleotides are TGTGCCAGCACAGGTAGGTCTGAAGCTTTCTTT. Its protein is CASTGRSEAFF.

This chain's CDR3 is CASSSSGGASDTQYF. The DNA for the CDR3 is TGTGCCAGCAGTTCTAGCGGGGGGGCATCAGATACGCAGTATTTT. The chain uses TRBV7-3 and TRBJ2-3, with 12 bases matching TRBD2. The V gene end was trimmed by 6 bases and the J gene end by 4 bases; junction bases not matched to a gene: 5. The CDR3 runs 15 residues. Germline V gene sequence: CDR1 SGHTA, CDR2 FQGTGA.

V and J are TRBV7-6 and TRBJ2-1; D not resolved. This CDR3 region has 15 residues. V was trimmed by 6 bases and J by 4 bases, leaving 16 bases between them. Germline loops: CDR1 SGHVS, CDR2 FNYEAQ. The CDR3 coding sequence is TGTGCCAGCAGTTCCCGTGTGGGCCCTTACAATGAGCAGTTCTTC. It specifies CASSSRVGPYNEQFF.

The J gene is TRBJ1-1, the V gene TRBV7-3; D is uncertain. Germline-derived CDR1 and CDR2 are SGHTA and FQGTGA. This CDR3 is 16 amino acids long. V dropped 1 base and J dropped 7 bases, with 19 bases sitting between them. The CDR3 here is CASSLIREQRAREAFF. CDR3 coding DNA: TGTGCCAGCAGCTTAATTAGGGAACAGAGGGCTCGTGAAGCTTTCTTT.

This clone was detected only a few times. This chain links TRBV29-1 with TRBJ1-2; TRBD1 matches 10 bases. Germline trimming cut 2 bases from V and 8 bases from J; bases unmatched to any gene: 8. Germline V gene data show CDR1 as SQVTM and CDR2 as ANQGSEA. CDR3 size: 14 residues. The CDR3 here is CSVESDGTGDGYTF. CDR3 bases: TGCAGCGTTGAATCAGACGGGACAGGGGACGGCTACACCTTC.

The CDR3 region is CASSKDRGPGSTNEKLFF. In nucleotides, the CDR3 is TGTGCCAGCAGCAAAGACAGGGGGCCCGGTTCAACTAATGAAAAACTGTTTTTT. This chain connects TRBV9 to TRBJ1-4; 10 bases fit TRBD1. The germline V gene has CDR1 SGDLS and CDR2 YYNGEE. V lost 4 bases and J lost 0; bases outside the gene matches: 9. The CDR3 covers 18 residues.

The chain combines TRBV28 with TRBJ1-2; D perhaps matches TRBD1 (6 bases). Germline CDR1 and CDR2: MDHEN and SYDVKM. The CDR3 loop spans 11 amino acids. The V gene lost 7 bases and the J gene lost 3 bases, with 6 bases spanning the gap. The chain's CDR3 is CASNRDYGYTF. The CDR3 bases are TGTGCCAGCAACAGGGACTATGGCTACACCTTC.

This sequence joins TRBV5-6 and TRBJ1-6; D is perhaps TRBD1 (5 bases). Germline V gene lookup returns CDR1 SGHDT and CDR2 YYEEEE. V gave up 6 bases and J gave up 2 bases, with 24 bases separating them. The CDR3 is 19 amino acids. The CDR3, as DNA: TGTGCCAGCACCACCACGGAACCCGCCATGACAGCCTATAATTCACCCCTCCACTTT. Its protein is CASTTTEPAMTAYNSPLHF.

By its share, this clone is medium-sized. The chain uses TRBV6-4 and TRBJ2-3, with TRBD1 as a possible D gene (5 bases). Germline CDR1 MRHNA, CDR2 SNTAGT. This CDR3 is built from 13 residues. The V end lost 4 bases, the J end lost 1 base, and 6 bases lay between the germline ends. The CDR3 DNA reads as TGTGCCAGCAGTGTACAGGGCACAGATACGCAGTATTTT. Translation gives CASSVQGTDTQYF.

The chain links TRBV12-3 or TRBV12-4 to TRBJ2-5; D might be TRBD1 (6 bases). V shed 4 bases and J shed 5 bases, with 11 bases lying between them. The CDR3 length is 13 residues. The CDR3 here is CASSSNREETQYF. For the CDR3, the DNA is TGTGCCAGCAGTTCCAACAGGGAGGAGACCCAGTACTTC.

The chain joins TRBV20-1 to TRBJ2-1, with 8 positions matching TRBD1. CDR3 length: 15 residues. Germline lookup yields CDR1 DFQATT and CDR2 SNEGSKA (reference sequence). J was trimmed by 7 bases and V by 3 bases; bases with no gene match: 11. The CDR3, as DNA: TGCAGTGCTAGTCGGGGTGGCAGGGGGCCAAATGAGCAGTTCTTC. This encodes CSASRGGRGPNEQFF.

CDR3 DNA: TGCGCCAGCAGCCCCGGGCGGCTAATCGCGGGGGCGGGGGAGACCCAGTACTTC. It yields the protein CASSPGRLIAGAGETQYF. The V call is TRBV5-1, the J call TRBJ2-5; D may be TRBD2 (7 bases). CDR1 is SGHRS and CDR2 is YFSETQ in the germline V gene. This CDR3 is 18 amino acids long. V gave up 4 bases and J gave up 5 bases, with 27 bases separating them.

The V and J genes are TRBV6-5 and TRBJ2-7; 8 nucleotides align to TRBD2. V lost 6 bases and J lost 2; bases outside the gene matches: 3. The CDR3 length is 13 residues. The germline CDR1 and CDR2 sequences are MNHEY and SVGAGI. This CDR3 reads CASRGGGTYEQYF. DNA for the CDR3: TGTGCCAGCAGGGGCGGGGGGACCTACGAGCAGTACTTC.

The rearrangement links TRBV6-7 to TRBJ2-7; 9 nucleotides line up with TRBD1. TRBV6-7 is known as an ORF, though its function is uncertain. This CDR3 is built from 15 residues. V gave up 5 bases and J gave up 1 base; unmatched junction bases: 6. CDR3 nucleotides: TGTGCCAGCAGTAGTCGGGACAGGGATTCCTACGAGCAGTACTTC. This encodes CASSSRDRDSYEQYF.